The clone carrying this TCR beta chain occurred many times. The antigen remains undetermined. The CDR3 regions of TCR beta were amplified from RNA transcripts. Using the HTBI primer set, a first-round RT-PCR was run on the TCR CDR3. Via MiXCR, TCRdb re-called the multiplex PCR reads, giving one row per CDR3 protein. The sample records about 380,000 distinct CDR3 sequences, about 14% being singletons. Every diagnosis used clinical symptoms, serum thyroxine and TRAb, thyroid ultrasound and orbital computed tomography. The sample is drawn from a study of T cells in Graves' hyperthyroidism and ophthalmopathy. Across the study: Peripheral blood samples were taken at initial diagnosis, prior to any treatment. General study findings and limits: Ophthalmopathy prediction by the model preceded onset by a median approximately six months. Among clonotypes expanded in thyroid above 0.001, most were also found in blood.

The junction had 9 bases not matched to a gene; V was cut back by 1 base and J by 4 bases. Germline lookup yields CDR1 MDHEN and CDR2 SYDVKM. The CDR3 is 16 amino acids. This chain links TRBV28 with TRBJ1-2; 7 nucleotides align to TRBD1. Sequences were obtained from blood. The TCR sequence derives from a man aged 25-45 years with Graves' hyperthyroidism that later progressed to Graves' ophthalmopathy. CDR3 sequence reads: CASSLLSAPGGYGYTF. For the CDR3, the DNA is TGTGCCAGCAGTTTATTATCCGCCCCAGGGGGCTATGGCTACACCTTC.